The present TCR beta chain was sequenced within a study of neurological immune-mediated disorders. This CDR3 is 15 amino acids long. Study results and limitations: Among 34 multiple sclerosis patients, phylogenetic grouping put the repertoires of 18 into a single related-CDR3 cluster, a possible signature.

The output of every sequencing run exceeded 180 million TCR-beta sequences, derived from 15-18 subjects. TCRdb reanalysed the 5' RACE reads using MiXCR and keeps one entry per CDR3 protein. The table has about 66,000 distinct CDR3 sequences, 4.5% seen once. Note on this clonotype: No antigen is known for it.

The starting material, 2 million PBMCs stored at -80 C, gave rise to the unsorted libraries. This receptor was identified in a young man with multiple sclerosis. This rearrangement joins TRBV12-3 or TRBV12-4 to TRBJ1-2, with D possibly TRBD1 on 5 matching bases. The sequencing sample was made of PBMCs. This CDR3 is CASGDWASFNYGYTF. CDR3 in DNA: TGTGCAAGCGGGGACTGGGCGAGCTTTAACTATGGCTACACCTTC.